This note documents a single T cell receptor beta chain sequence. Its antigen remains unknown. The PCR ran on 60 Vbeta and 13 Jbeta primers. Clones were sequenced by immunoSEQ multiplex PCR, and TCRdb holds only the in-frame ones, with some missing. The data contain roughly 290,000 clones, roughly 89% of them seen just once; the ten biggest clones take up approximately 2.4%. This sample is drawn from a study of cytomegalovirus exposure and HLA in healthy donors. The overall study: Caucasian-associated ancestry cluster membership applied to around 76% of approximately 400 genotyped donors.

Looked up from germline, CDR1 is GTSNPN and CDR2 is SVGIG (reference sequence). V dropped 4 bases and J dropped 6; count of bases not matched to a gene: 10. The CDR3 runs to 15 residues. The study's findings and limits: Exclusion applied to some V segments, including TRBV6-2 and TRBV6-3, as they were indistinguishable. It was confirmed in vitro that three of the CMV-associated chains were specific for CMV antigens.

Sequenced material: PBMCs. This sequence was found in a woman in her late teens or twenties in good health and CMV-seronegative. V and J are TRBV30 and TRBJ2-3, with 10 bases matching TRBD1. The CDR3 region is CAWTRQGAYVDTQYF. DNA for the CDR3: TGTGCCTGGACTAGACAGGGGGCGTATGTGGATACGCAGTATTTT. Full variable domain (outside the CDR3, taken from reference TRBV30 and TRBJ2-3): SQTIHQWPATLVQPVGSPLSLECTVEGTSNPNLYWYRQAAGRGLQLLFYSVGIGQISSEVPQNLSASRPQDRQFILSSKKLLLSDSGFYLCAWTRQGAYVDTQYFGPGTRLTVL.